This TCR beta chain was recorded in a study of CD8 T cell repertoires and HIV-1 epitope variants. In the study overall: Control wells had CMV/EBV/flu peptides, negative Ebola AY9, or no peptide.

TCR beta CDR3 was sequenced at survey depth on immunoSEQ. Libraries were prepared by immunoSEQ multiplex PCR; TCRdb keeps only in-frame clonotypes and omits some of them. The profile shows some 1,900 clones, over 65% of them singletons. To note about this clone: The antigen is unknown.

The study's findings and limits: No clonotypes responded to the TAALDMSHF plasma variant; about five recognized KF9, one HW9.

The sample consisted of cultured CD8+ T cells derived from PBMCs. The sequence came from a male donor with HIV.

CDR3 amino acids: CASSEVGEYDGYTF. The CDR3 coding sequence is TGCGCCAGCAGTGAGGTAGGGGAGTACGATGGCTACACCTTC. This chain links TRBV10-2 with TRBJ1-2; D possibly corresponds to TRBD1 (5 bases). This CDR3 is built from 14 residues. Germline V gives CDR1 WSHSY, CDR2 SAAADI. V was clipped by 2 bases and J by 6 bases, with 13 bases between them.